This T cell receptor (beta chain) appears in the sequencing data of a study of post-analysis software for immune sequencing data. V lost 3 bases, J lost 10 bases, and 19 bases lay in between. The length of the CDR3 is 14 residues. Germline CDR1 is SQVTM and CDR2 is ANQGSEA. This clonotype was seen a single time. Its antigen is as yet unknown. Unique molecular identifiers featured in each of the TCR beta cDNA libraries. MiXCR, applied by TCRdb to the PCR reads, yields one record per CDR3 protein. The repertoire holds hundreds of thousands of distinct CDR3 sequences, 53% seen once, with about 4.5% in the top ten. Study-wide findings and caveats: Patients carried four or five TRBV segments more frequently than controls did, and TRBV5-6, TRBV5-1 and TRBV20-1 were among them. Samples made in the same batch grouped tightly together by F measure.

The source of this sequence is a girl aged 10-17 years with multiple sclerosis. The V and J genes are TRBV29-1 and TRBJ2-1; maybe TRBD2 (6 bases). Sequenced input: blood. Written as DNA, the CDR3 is TGCAGCGTTGAGCGGGACTCCTCTACCTACGAGCAGTTCTTC. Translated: CSVERDSSTYEQFF.